This T cell receptor beta chain is from a study of blood T cell repertoires in COVID-19. V was cut by 1 base and J by 0 bases, with 10 bases left in between. The CDR3 is 15 amino acids. CDR1 SGHVS and CDR2 FQNEAQ come from the germline V gene. This clone was counted a few times. TCRdb's copy holds only in-frame clones and misses some; the assay was immunoSEQ multiplex PCR. Seen here are 300,000 to 500,000 clones, around 87% observed once, and the top ten hold 0.95% to 1%. The chain links TRBV7-8 to TRBJ2-7, with a tentative D call TRBD2 (6 bases). Material for sequencing was PBMCs or T cells enriched from blood (not recorded which). The clonotype comes from a woman in her 30s with acute COVID-19. The CDR3 nucleotides read TGTGCCAGCAGCTTAGTCGGGACTGGCTCCTACGAGCAGTACTTC. The encoded protein is CASSLVGTGSYEQYF.